This TCR beta chain appears in the sequencing data of a study of graft-versus-host responses after intestinal transplantation. Study at large: Among the recipients, transplants were multivisceral, liver-intestinal, or isolated intestinal. Every recipient had anti-thymocyte globulin induction and roughly 3 years of tacrolimus plus steroids.

Whole-study findings and limits: Individuals who had graft-donor T cell macrochimerism had allografts that showed high graft-versus-host to host-versus-graft clonal ratios. Marrow from the recipient contained GvH clones, some of which had appeared first in ileum or blood.

CDR1 SEHNR and CDR2 FQNEAQ come from the germline V gene (reference sequence). V gave up 3 bases and J gave up 0 bases, with 12 bases separating them. The length of the CDR3 is 15 residues. Concerning this clone: Its specificity is not known.

Measured with immunoSEQ multiplex PCR; TCRdb has only the in-frame clones, and not every one. Of around 24,000 clones listed, around 82% were seen once; the top ten hold roughly 1%. The source of this sequence is a human donor who was the organ donor for an intestinal transplant. The V call is TRBV7-9, the J call TRBJ2-7; unclear D gene. The sample consisted of unstimulated CD8+ T cells sorted from spleen or lymph node cells, taken before transplant. The CDR3 sequence is CASSFNAQYSYEQYF. DNA of the CDR3: TGTGCCAGCAGCTTCAACGCCCAGTACTCCTACGAGCAGTACTTC.